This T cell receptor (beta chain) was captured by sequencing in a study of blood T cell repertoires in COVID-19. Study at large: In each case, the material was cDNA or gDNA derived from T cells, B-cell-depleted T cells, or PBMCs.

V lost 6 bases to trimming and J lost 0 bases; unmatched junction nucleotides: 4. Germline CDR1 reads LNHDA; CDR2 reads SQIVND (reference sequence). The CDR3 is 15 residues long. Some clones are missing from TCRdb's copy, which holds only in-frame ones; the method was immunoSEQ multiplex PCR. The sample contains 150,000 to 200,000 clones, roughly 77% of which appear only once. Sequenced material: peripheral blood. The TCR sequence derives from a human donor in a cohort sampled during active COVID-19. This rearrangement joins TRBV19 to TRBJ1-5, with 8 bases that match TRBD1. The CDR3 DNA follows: TGTGCCAGTAGGCAAACAGGGGGTAGCAATCAGCCCCAGCATTTT. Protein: CASRQTGGSNQPQHF.